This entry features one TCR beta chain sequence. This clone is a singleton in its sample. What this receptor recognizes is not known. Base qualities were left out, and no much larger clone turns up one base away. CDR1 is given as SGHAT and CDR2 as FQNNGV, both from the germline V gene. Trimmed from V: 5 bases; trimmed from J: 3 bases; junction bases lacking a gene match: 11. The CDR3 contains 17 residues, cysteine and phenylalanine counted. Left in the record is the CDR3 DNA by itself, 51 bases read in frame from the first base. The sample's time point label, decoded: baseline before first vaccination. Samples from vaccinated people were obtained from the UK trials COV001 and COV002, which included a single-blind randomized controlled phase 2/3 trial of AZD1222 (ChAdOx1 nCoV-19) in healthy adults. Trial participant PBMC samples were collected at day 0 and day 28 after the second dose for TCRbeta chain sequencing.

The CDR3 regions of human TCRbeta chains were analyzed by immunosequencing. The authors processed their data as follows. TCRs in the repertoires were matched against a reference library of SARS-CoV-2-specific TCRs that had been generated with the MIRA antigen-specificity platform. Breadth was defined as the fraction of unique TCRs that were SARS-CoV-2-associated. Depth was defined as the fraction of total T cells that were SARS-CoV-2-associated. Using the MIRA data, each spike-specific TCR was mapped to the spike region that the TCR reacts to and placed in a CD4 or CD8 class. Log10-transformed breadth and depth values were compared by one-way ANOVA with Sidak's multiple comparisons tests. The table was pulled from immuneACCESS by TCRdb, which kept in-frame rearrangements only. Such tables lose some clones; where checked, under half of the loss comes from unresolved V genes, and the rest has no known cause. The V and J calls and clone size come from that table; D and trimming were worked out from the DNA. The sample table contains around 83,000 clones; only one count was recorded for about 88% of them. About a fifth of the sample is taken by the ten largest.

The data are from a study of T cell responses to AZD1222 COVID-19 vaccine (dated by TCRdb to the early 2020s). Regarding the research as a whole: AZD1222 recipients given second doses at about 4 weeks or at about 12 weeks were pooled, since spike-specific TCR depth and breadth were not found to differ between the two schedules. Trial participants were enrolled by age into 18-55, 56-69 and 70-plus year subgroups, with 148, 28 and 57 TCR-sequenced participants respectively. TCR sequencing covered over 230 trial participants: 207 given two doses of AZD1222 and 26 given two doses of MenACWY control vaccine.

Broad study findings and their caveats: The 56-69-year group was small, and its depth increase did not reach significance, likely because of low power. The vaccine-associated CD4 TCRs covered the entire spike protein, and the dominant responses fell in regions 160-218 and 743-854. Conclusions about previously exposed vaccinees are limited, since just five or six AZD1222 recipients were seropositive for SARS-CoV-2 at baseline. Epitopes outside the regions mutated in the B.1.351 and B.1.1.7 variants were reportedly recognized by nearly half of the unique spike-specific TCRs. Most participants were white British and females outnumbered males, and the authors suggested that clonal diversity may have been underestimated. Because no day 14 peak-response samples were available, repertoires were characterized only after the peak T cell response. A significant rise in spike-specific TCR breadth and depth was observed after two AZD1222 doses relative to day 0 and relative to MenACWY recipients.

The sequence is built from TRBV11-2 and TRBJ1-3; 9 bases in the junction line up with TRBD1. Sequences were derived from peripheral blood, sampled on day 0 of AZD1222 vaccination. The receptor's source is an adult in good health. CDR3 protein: CASSPQGGTGLGNTIYF. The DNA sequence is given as TGTGCCAGCAGCCCTCAGGGTGGGACAGGGCTTGGAAACACCATATATTTT.